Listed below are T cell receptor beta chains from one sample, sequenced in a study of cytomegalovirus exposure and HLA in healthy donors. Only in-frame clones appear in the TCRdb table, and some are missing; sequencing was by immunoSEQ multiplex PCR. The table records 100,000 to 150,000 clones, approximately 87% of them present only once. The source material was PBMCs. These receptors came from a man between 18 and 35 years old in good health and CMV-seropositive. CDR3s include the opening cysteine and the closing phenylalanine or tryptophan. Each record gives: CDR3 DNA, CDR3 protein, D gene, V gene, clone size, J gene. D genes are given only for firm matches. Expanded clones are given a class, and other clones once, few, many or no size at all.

TGTGCCAGCAGCTTAGCTGGAGGGAACACCGGGGAGCTGTTTTTT	CASSLAGGNTGELFF	.	TRBV7-6	.	TRBJ2-2
TGCGCCAGCAGCTCCCCCGAGGTGGGGACAGACGAAATCCTTAACTATGGCTACACCTTC	CASSSPEVGTDEILNYGYTF	TRBD1	TRBV5-1	.	TRBJ1-2
TGTGCCAGCAGTGTGGGGGGCGGGGGGTCAGATACGCAGTATTTT	CASSVGGGGSDTQYF	TRBD2	TRBV2	.	TRBJ2-3
TGTGCCACCTCACTCCAGGGGGCCCCCACAGATACGCAGTATTTT	CATSLQGAPTDTQYF	TRBD1	TRBV15	.	TRBJ2-3
TGTGCCAGCAGCTTTTCAGGGAAAAGGGAGCAGTACTTC	CASSFSGKREQYF	.	TRBV27	.	TRBJ2-7
TGTGCCAGCAGTGGGACAGGGGGGTTTTATGGCTACACCTTC	CASSGTGGFYGYTF	TRBD1	TRBV2	.	TRBJ1-2
TGTGCCAGCAGCTTACGGCAAGGGGGCAAAATTTCACCCCTCCACTTT	CASSLRQGGKISPLHF	TRBD1	TRBV11-2	.	TRBJ1-6
TGTGCCAGCAGTTACTCCGACAGGAATAATGAAAAACTGTTTTTT	CASSYSDRNNEKLFF	.	TRBV6-6	.	TRBJ1-4
TGTGCCAGCAGCGTAGCAAGCACAGATACGCAGTATTTT	CASSVASTDTQYF	.	TRBV9	.	TRBJ2-3
TGTGCCAGCAGTTACTATCCCAGGACAGCCTACGAGCAGTACTTC	CASSYYPRTAYEQYF	.	TRBV6-5	.	TRBJ2-7
TGTGCCAGCAGCGCCGCGACTAGCGGGGGGTGGGATACGCAGTATTTT	CASSAATSGGWDTQYF	TRBD2	TRBV7-6	.	TRBJ2-3
TGTGCCAGCAGCTTAGGACGGGGCGGGACTTATAGCAATCAGCCCCAGCATTTT	CASSLGRGGTYSNQPQHF	.	TRBV7-9	few	TRBJ1-5
TGTGCCAGCAGTGAAAATCGAGCCCCGAACACTGAAGCTTTCTTT	CASSENRAPNTEAFF	.	TRBV2	.	TRBJ1-1
TGCGCCAGCAGCTTGGGGGGGGAGGGAACTGAAGCTTTCTTT	CASSLGGEGTEAFF	.	TRBV5-1	.	TRBJ1-1
TGTGCCTGGGGCTTTGGGACAGCAACTAATGAAAAACTGTTTTTT	CAWGFGTATNEKLFF	TRBD1	TRBV30	once	TRBJ1-4
TGTGCCAGCAGTTTAGGGGCTACCTACGAGCAGTACTTC	CASSLGATYEQYF	.	TRBV27	.	TRBJ2-7
TGTGCCAGCAGACCCAACCAGGGCTCCGAGCAGTACTTC	CASRPNQGSEQYF	.	TRBV28	.	TRBJ2-7
TGCACCAACAGCCAGGACCAGGATGGGGCCCAAGAGACCCAGTACTTC	CTNSQDQDGAQETQYF	.	TRBV1	.	TRBJ2-5
TGCGCCAGCAGGGGGACAGGGCTCACTGAAGCTTTCTTT	CASRGTGLTEAFF	TRBD1	TRBV5-1	.	TRBJ1-1
TGTGCCAGCAGCTTAGGGGCGTATAGCAATCAGCCCCAGCATTTT	CASSLGAYSNQPQHF	.	TRBV7-9	.	TRBJ1-5
TGCAGCGCCCCCCCAGACAGGGGGGAAGGCTACACCTTC	CSAPPDRGEGYTF	TRBD1	TRBV29-1	.	TRBJ1-2
TGTGCCAGCAGCTTAGCGTTTGGCGGGGCGCAAGAGACCCAGTACTTC	CASSLAFGGAQETQYF	.	TRBV7-6	.	TRBJ2-5
TGTGCCAGCAGCTTGGGGCAGGGTTGGAGCAATCAGCCCCAGCATTTT	CASSLGQGWSNQPQHF	.	TRBV5-6	.	TRBJ1-5
.	CANRGQADNYGCTF	.	TRBV30	.	TRBJ1-2
TGCGCCAGCAGCTTGGACAGGTACGAGCAGTACTTC	CASSLDRYEQYF	.	TRBV5-1	few	TRBJ2-7
TGTGCCAGTAGTATCGCTAGCACCAATCAGCCCCAGCATTTT	CASSIASTNQPQHF	.	TRBV19	.	TRBJ1-5
TGTGCCAGCAGCTTAGCGTTTGGCGGGGCTGGAGAGACCCAGTACTTC	CASSLAFGGAGETQYF	.	TRBV7-8	.	TRBJ2-5
TGTGCCAGCCGGCCCAGGCAGGGGTACAATGAGCAGTTCTTC	CASRPRQGYNEQFF	.	TRBV2	once	TRBJ2-1
TGTGCCAGTAGTATCTCGCCTAGCGGGGGGGATGAGCAGTTCTTC	CASSISPSGGDEQFF	TRBD2	TRBV19	.	TRBJ2-1
TGTGCCAGCAGTTTAACAAGTTATGGCTACACCTTC	CASSLTSYGYTF	.	TRBV28	.	TRBJ1-2
TGTGCCAGCAGGGGCGGGGGCGAGGATAATTCACCCCTCCACTTT	CASRGGGEDNSPLHF	.	TRBV6-5	.	TRBJ1-6
TGTGCCAGTAACAGGGGGAGCCAAAATGAAAAACTGTTTTTT	CASNRGSQNEKLFF	TRBD1	TRBV19	.	TRBJ1-4
TGTGCCAGCAGCGCTGGACGGGAAAATCAGCCCCAGCATTTT	CASSAGRENQPQHF	.	TRBV9	.	TRBJ1-5
TGCGCCAGCAGCTTCGAGGCCTTCAGTTACGAGCAGTACTTC	CASSFEAFSYEQYF	.	TRBV5-1	.	TRBJ2-7
TGTGCCAGCAGCTCCCATATTAGCGGAGATACGCAGTATTTT	CASSSHISGDTQYF	.	TRBV7-3	few	TRBJ2-3
TGTGCCAGCAGTTACAGGGGCGAGAATCAGCCCCAGCATTTT	CASSYRGENQPQHF	TRBD1	TRBV27	.	TRBJ1-5
TGTGCCTGGAGTGCCCCGTCAGGGCATAGCACAGATACGCAGTATTTT	CAWSAPSGHSTDTQYF	.	TRBV30	.	TRBJ2-3
TGTGCCAGTAGTATACTAGCAGGCGGAGGTGCTGAAGCTTTCTTT	CASSILAGGGAEAFF	.	TRBV19	.	TRBJ1-1
TGTGCCAGTAGTTCACCGAACAGGGTTGTCGGGGAGCTGTTTTTT	CASSSPNRVVGELFF	.	TRBV19	.	TRBJ2-2
TGCGCCAGCAGCTTAAAACAGGGGGGAAAGAACACCATATATTTT	CASSLKQGGKNTIYF	TRBD1	TRBV5-1	.	TRBJ1-3
TGTGCCAGCAGCCCCCTAGGACAGGCCGGGGAGCTGTTTTTT	CASSPLGQAGELFF	TRBD1	TRBV7-9	.	TRBJ2-2
TGCGCCAGCAGGGCTCTCCAGGGGGCGCGGGGCTACACCTTC	CASRALQGARGYTF	TRBD1	TRBV4-1	few	TRBJ1-2
TGTGCCAGCAGGCGCGGGGGCCTCTATGAGGACACCTTC	CASRRGGLYEDTF	.	TRBV5-6	.	TRBJ1-2
TGTGCCAGCAGCCCCCTCCCCTCGGAGACCCAGTACTTC	CASSPLPSETQYF	.	TRBV5-4	.	TRBJ2-5
TGTGCCTGGAGTCTAAAGTACGAGCAGTACTTC	CAWSLKYEQYF	.	TRBV30	.	TRBJ2-7
TGCAGTGCTCCGCGCGGTAAGGGCTACACCTTC	CSAPRGKGYTF	.	TRBV20-1	.	TRBJ1-2
TGTGCCAGTAGCCTCTTCCCGCTAGCGACAGATACGCAGTATTTT	CASSLFPLATDTQYF	.	TRBV19	.	TRBJ2-3
TGTGCTAGTGGTTTTCACCTGACAGCCCTAACGAACACCGGGGAGCTGTTTTTT	CASGFHLTALTNTGELFF	.	TRBV12-5	.	TRBJ2-2
TGTGCCAGCAGTGAAGCGACTCAGGTCGGAGGCTCCTACGAGCAGTACTTC	CASSEATQVGGSYEQYF	.	TRBV2	.	TRBJ2-7
TGTGCCAGCAGCTTGAAGGACAGGGAACACAATGAGCAGTTCTTC	CASSLKDREHNEQFF	TRBD1	TRBV5-4	.	TRBJ2-1
TGTGCCAGCAGTGAACGAGAGACCCAGTACTTC	CASSERETQYF	.	TRBV2	.	TRBJ2-5